This T cell receptor (beta chain) was identified in a study of blood T cell repertoires in COVID-19. Germline values: CDR1 GTSNPN, CDR2 SVGIG (reference sequence). V shed 3 bases and J shed 2 bases, with 10 bases lying between them. The CDR3 consists of 13 residues. Repertoires were generated with immunoSEQ multiplex PCR, while TCRdb's copy carries only in-frame clones and drops some. The sample holds some 330,000 clones; less than 90% are singletons and the top ten take about 4.9%. The TCR was taken from a woman between 45 and 60 years old who had recovered from COVID-19. The sample taken for sequencing was PBMCs or T cells enriched from blood (not recorded which). This rearrangement joins TRBV30 to TRBJ1-2; tentatively, D is TRBD1 (6 bases). The CDR3 DNA follows: TGTGCCTGGAGAGACACAGGGAACTATGGCTACACCTTC. It codes for CAWRDTGNYGYTF. The complete variable domain, with remaining parts taken from reference TRBV30 and TRBJ1-2, reads SQTIHQWPATLVQPVGSPLSLECTVEGTSNPNLYWYRQAAGRGLQLLFYSVGIGQISSEVPQNLSASRPQDRQFILSSKKLLLSDSGFYLCAWRDTGNYGYTFGSGTRLTVV.